These T cell receptor beta chains were read from a single sample in a study of blood T cell repertoires in COVID-19. Generated by immunoSEQ multiplex PCR, the TCRdb table keeps only in-frame clones and is missing some. The sample has 5,700 or so clones, around nine tenths seen once; the top ten hold roughly 50%. Sequences were obtained from peripheral blood. These receptor sequences come from a human donor in a cohort sampled during active COVID-19. Both conserved end residues are part of each CDR3. D genes are given only for firm matches. Clone sizes are given selectively: once, few, many, or a class where the clone is expanded.

J	size	V	D	DNA	CDR3
TRBJ1-4	-	TRBV9	TRBD1	TGTGCCAGCAGCGTAACATCTAACAGGGGGCGCGGAAATGAAAAACTGTTTTTT	CASSVTSNRGRGNEKLFF
TRBJ2-1	-	TRBV18	-	TGTGCCAGCTCACCAGGCCTAGCTATCAATGAGCAGTTCTTC	CASSPGLAINEQFF
TRBJ2-1	once	TRBV28	-	TGTGCCAGCAGTTTAAGGCGGGACCGGCAGTTCTTC	CASSLRRDRQFF
TRBJ2-3	-	TRBV27	-	TGTGCCAGCAGTCCATCACAGGGTGTCACAGATACGCAGTATTTT	CASSPSQGVTDTQYF
TRBJ2-1	-	TRBV7-9	-	TGTGCCAGCAGCTTAGGACTAGATGAGCAGTTCTTC	CASSLGLDEQFF
TRBJ2-7	-	TRBV24-1	-	TGTGCCACCAGTGATTCCCGGGACACACGCCAGTACTTC	CATSDSRDTRQYF
TRBJ2-3	-	TRBV5-6	TRBD2	TGTGCCAGCAGCTTGGTATTTAGCGGCCGGGAGGGTAGCACAGATACGCAGTATTTT	CASSLVFSGREGSTDTQYF
TRBJ2-2	-	TRBV6-1	-	TGTGCCAGCAGTGAAGAGGTGGTAGGAGCGAACACCGGGGAGCTGTTTTTT	CASSEEVVGANTGELFF
TRBJ2-7	-	TRBV18	TRBD2	TGTGCCAGCCACCCGGGACTAGCGGGAGACGCCGAGCAGTACTTC	CASHPGLAGDAEQYF
TRBJ1-5	-	TRBV3-1/TRBV3-2	TRBD1	TGTGCCAGCAGCCAAGGGGGACAGGGTTCAAGACAGCCCCAGCATTTT	CASSQGGQGSRQPQHF
TRBJ1-4	-	TRBV27	TRBD1	TGTGCCAGCAGTCTTATGACAGGGGTGGGAGAAAAACTGTTTTTT	CASSLMTGVGEKLFF
TRBJ2-3	-	TRBV9	-	TGTGCCAGCAGCGTAGGTCAGAGCACAGATACGCAGTATTTT	CASSVGQSTDTQYF
TRBJ2-1	-	TRBV6-5	-	TGTGCCAGCAGTTACTCGATGCGGGGCTCCTACAATGAGCAGTTCTTC	CASSYSMRGSYNEQFF
TRBJ2-5	once	TRBV5-6	-	TGTGCCAGCAGCTGGGGGGGGCTGCAAGAGACCCAGTACTTC	CASSWGGLQETQYF
TRBJ1-5	-	TRBV19	TRBD1	TGTGCCAGTGTTCCTGACGCAGGGGGCTTTAATAGCCAGCCCCAGCATTTT	CASVPDAGGFNSQPQHF
TRBJ2-1	-	TRBV27	-	TGTGCCAGCAGTTTCCGCCCTGCTAGCGTCAATGAGCAGTTCTTC	CASSFRPASVNEQFF
TRBJ1-3	few	TRBV7-2	-	TGTGCCAGCAGCTTAGCGTGGGGACAAGGAAACACCATATATTTT	CASSLAWGQGNTIYF
TRBJ1-1	-	TRBV3-1/TRBV3-2	-	TGTGCCAGCAGCCAACTTGACAAGCAAGCTTTCTTT	CASSQLDKQAFF
TRBJ1-5	-	TRBV28	-	TGTGCCAGCACCCAGACAGATCAGCCCCAGCATTTT	CASTQTDQPQHF
TRBJ2-3	-	TRBV19	TRBD2	TGTGCCAGTAGTATAATCCTTCAGGGTAGCGGGACGTCAGATACGCAGTATTTT	CASSIILQGSGTSDTQYF
TRBJ2-3	-	TRBV4-3	-	TGCGCCAGCAGCCAAGATGAGGCCACGACAGATACGCAGTATTTT	CASSQDEATTDTQYF
TRBJ1-2	-	TRBV4-1	-	TGCGCCAGCAGCCGTTATGTGGGGCAGGGGTACACCTTC	CASSRYVGQGYTF
TRBJ1-4	-	TRBV4-2	-	TGTGCCAGCAGCCAAGTCCAGGCCACAACTAATGAAAAACTGTTTTTT	CASSQVQATTNEKLFF
TRBJ2-7	-	TRBV5-1	TRBD1	TGCGCCAGCAGCCTCGGGACAGGGGGCCACGAGCAGTACTTC	CASSLGTGGHEQYF
TRBJ1-3	-	TRBV5-1	-	TGCGCCAGCAGTTTCGACTCTTACTCTGGAAACACCATATATTTT	CASSFDSYSGNTIYF
TRBJ2-7	few	TRBV4-1	TRBD1	TGCGCCAGCAGCCCGGGACAGGGGGCGGATTACGAGCAGTACTTC	CASSPGQGADYEQYF
TRBJ2-2	-	TRBV19	-	TGTGCCAGTAGTATAGGCGAGGGCGAGCTGTTTTTT	CASSIGEGELFF
TRBJ2-7	-	TRBV28	-	TGTGCCAGCAGTTTACCCCCCGGAGTTTACGAGCAGTACTTC	CASSLPPGVYEQYF
TRBJ1-2	-	TRBV9	-	TGTGCCAGCAGCCCAGGGATGGCCCCCGCTAACTATGGCTACACCTTC	CASSPGMAPANYGYTF
TRBJ1-2	few	TRBV30	-	TGTGCCTGGAGCTTTGGGACAAGCTATGGCTACACCTTC	CAWSFGTSYGYTF
TRBJ2-1	-	TRBV2	TRBD2	TGTGCCAGCTCTCTACGCCGGGACTACTACAATGAGCAGTTCTTC	CASSLRRDYYNEQFF
TRBJ2-3	-	TRBV7-2	TRBD2	TGTGCCAGCAGCTTAATAATAGCGGGAGAGGGAGATACGCAGTATTTT	CASSLIIAGEGDTQYF
TRBJ1-2	-	TRBV19	-	TGTGCCAGTAGAGGACAGTCTAGCTATGGCTACACCTTC	CASRGQSSYGYTF
TRBJ2-1	-	TRBV10-3	TRBD2	TGTGCCATAGGGACTAACTCCTACAATGAGCAGTTCTTC	CAIGTNSYNEQFF
TRBJ2-3	-	TRBV7-2	TRBD1	TGTGCCAGCAGCCCTGGACAGGGAACGGGAACAGATACGCAGTATTTT	CASSPGQGTGTDTQYF
TRBJ1-2	-	TRBV5-1	-	TGCGCCAGCAGCTTCGACAGCAACTATGGCTACACCTTC	CASSFDSNYGYTF
TRBJ2-5	-	TRBV27	TRBD2	TGTGCCATCCCAGCGGGAGGGTCGGAGACCCAGTACTTC	CAIPAGGSETQYF
TRBJ2-5	-	TRBV14	TRBD2	TGTGCCAGCAGCCAAGAGGGACTAGCAGGCGAGACCCAGTACTTC	CASSQEGLAGETQYF
TRBJ2-1	-	TRBV10-2	TRBD2	TGCGCCAGTCGTAGCGGGACTCTTTCGGATGAGCAGTTCTTC	CASRSGTLSDEQFF
TRBJ2-5	-	TRBV5-1	-	TGCGCCAGCAGCTTGTGGGCCCCCCAAGAGACCCAGTACTTC	CASSLWAPQETQYF
TRBJ1-2	-	TRBV4-2	-	TGTGCCAGCAGCCAAGATAAAGGACTCCTTGGGGAAGGCTACACCTTC	CASSQDKGLLGEGYTF
TRBJ2-2	-	TRBV7-3	TRBD2	TGTGCCAGCAGCCATGGGACTAGCGGGAGCGGGGAGCTGTTTTTT	CASSHGTSGSGELFF
TRBJ2-1	-	TRBV5-6	TRBD1	TGTGCCAGCGCAATCCGGGACAGGGTTTGGAATGAGCAGTTCTTC	CASAIRDRVWNEQFF
TRBJ2-2	-	TRBV28	TRBD1	TGTGCCAGTATCCTGACAGGGTTGGACGGGGAGCTGTTTTTT	CASILTGLDGELFF
TRBJ2-1	-	TRBV6-2/TRBV6-3	-	TGTGCCAGCAGTCTCAGGGTCCACAATGAGCAGTTCTTC	CASSLRVHNEQFF
TRBJ1-5	-	TRBV27	TRBD1	TGTGCCAGCAGTCCCGGGACAGGATATAGCAATCAGCCCCAGCATTTT	CASSPGTGYSNQPQHF
TRBJ2-7	-	TRBV5-6	-	TGTGCCAGCAGCTTTCAGCGGGCCTACGAGCAGTACTTC	CASSFQRAYEQYF
TRBJ2-7	hyperexpanded	TRBV28	-	TGTGCCAGCCGGAGCGGCCTCGGAGGGGAGCAGTACTTC	CASRSGLGGEQYF
TRBJ1-2	-	TRBV25-1	TRBD1	TGTGCCAGCAGTGCTCCGGGACAGGGGGCAGGAAGCTATGGCTACACCTTC	CASSAPGQGAGSYGYTF
TRBJ2-7	-	TRBV4-3	TRBD1	TGCGCCAGCAGCCAAGATACTGACAGGGCCTACGAGCAGTACTTC	CASSQDTDRAYEQYF
TRBJ2-7	-	TRBV19	TRBD2	TGTGCCAGTAAAGCGGGGCCGTCAGGTTACGAGCAGTACTTC	CASKAGPSGYEQYF
TRBJ1-1	-	TRBV30	-	TGTGCCTGGAGGGATAGGCTTGAGGCTGAAGCTTTCTTT	CAWRDRLEAEAFF
TRBJ2-5	-	TRBV19	TRBD1	TGTGCCAGCGTTGGCGGAGGGACAGGGGCAGAGACCCAGTACTTC	CASVGGGTGAETQYF
TRBJ2-3	once	TRBV9	-	TGTGCCAGCAGCGTTAACAGGAGCACAGATACGCAGTATTTT	CASSVNRSTDTQYF
TRBJ1-3	-	TRBV15	TRBD1	TGTGCCACCAGCCGGGACAGGCGCTCTGGAAACACCATATATTTT	CATSRDRRSGNTIYF
TRBJ2-7	-	TRBV29-1	TRBD1	TGCAGCGTTGAAGCTGACAGGGATTACGAGCAGTACTTC	CSVEADRDYEQYF
TRBJ1-2	-	TRBV7-9	-	TGTGCCAGCAGCTTAAAGGCCTCAGGGCCCGACCCCTATGGCTACACCTTC	CASSLKASGPDPYGYTF
TRBJ2-7	-	TRBV6-5	TRBD1	TGTGCCAGCAGTCGACAGGGATACGAGCAGTACTTC	CASSRQGYEQYF
TRBJ2-5	-	TRBV24-1	-	TGTGCCACCAGTGATTCCCGTACAGACCAAGAGACCCAGTACTTC	CATSDSRTDQETQYF